This is a list of T cell receptor beta chains from one sample in a study of blood T cell repertoires in COVID-19. TCRdb keeps only in-frame clones here, not all; method: immunoSEQ multiplex PCR. The table shows 120,000 to 150,000 clones, with about four fifths occurring only once. Sequenced sample: peripheral blood. The receptors were gathered from a man aged 30 to 45 with COVID-19, enrolled during active disease. Both conserved end residues are part of each CDR3.

>TRBV9
CASSGGGWGTEAFF
>TRBV18
CASSQAGSTDTQYF
>TRBV28
CASSGGRRTDTQYF
>TRBV10-3
CAISDSGGANTEAFF
>TRBV6-5
CASRRRGNTEAFF
>TRBV9
CASSATPGLPSTDTQYF
>TRBV28
CASSFRETGEKLFF
>TRBV19
CASSVSEGAGQPQHF
>TRBV19
CASRGAGGGEQFF
>TRBV24-1
CATARDRGTDTQYF
>TRBV28
CASSSSTRTGGTEAFF
>TRBV12-5
CASGLIVAGGVPGELFF
>TRBV3-1/TRBV3-2
CASSQDAGRAKNIQYF
>TRBV2
CASTGGVGYEQYF
>TRBV28
CASNLRDQPQHF
>TRBV19
CASETGLGSEAFF
>TRBV4-1
CASSQDVRVVNEKLFF
>TRBV6-5
CASSYSTVFSGNTIYF
>TRBV10-3
CAISRGGTGDRQFF
>TRBV28
CASSLPGTNEKLFF
>TRBV7-8
CATELRSYNEQFF
>TRBV5-5
CASSFYDRGFQPQHF
>TRBV9
CASSVGGQPYEQYF
>TRBV28
CASSQETSGIYEQFF
>TRBV28
CAIYRGTGLGYTF
>TRBV7-9
CASSQDRGPPGNTIYF
>TRBV6-2/TRBV6-3
CASSYSLVNEQFF
>TRBV7-2
CASSLGLAAGQGTQYF
>TRBV2
CASIPGRGTDTQYF
>TRBV30
CAWLTGGFGSEQYF
>TRBV29-1
CSVAPDQETQYF
>TRBV5-1
CASGQGLQETQYF
>TRBV6-5
CASSYSGGAGDREQFF
>TRBV10-3
CAISVGTSGRAEQFF
>TRBV11-2
CASSSISGIVGEQYF
>TRBV10-2
CATGDRRNTEAFF
>TRBV4-2
CASSHSGLTEEQYF
>TRBV28
CASSLPKTGTPLHF
>TRBV13
CASSSKGLEQYF
>TRBV14
CASSLLAGQVYEQYF
>TRBV28
CASSLTSEQETQYF
>TRBV7-2
CASSLALFSNQPQHF